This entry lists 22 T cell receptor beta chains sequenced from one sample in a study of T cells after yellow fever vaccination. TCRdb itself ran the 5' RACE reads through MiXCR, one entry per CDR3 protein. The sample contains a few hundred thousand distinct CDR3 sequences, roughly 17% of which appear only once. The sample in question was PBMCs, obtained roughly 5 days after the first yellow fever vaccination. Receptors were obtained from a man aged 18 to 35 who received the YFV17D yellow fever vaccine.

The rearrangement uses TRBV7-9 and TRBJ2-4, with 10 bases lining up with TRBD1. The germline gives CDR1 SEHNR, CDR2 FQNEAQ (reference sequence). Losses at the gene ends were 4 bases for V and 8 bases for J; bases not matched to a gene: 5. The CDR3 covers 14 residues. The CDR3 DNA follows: TGTGCCAGCAGCTCCGGGACAGGGGTATACATTCAGTACTTC. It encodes CASSSGTGVYIQYF.

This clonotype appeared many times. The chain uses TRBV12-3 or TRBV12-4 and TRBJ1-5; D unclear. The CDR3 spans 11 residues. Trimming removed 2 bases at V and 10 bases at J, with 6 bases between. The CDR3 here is CASSLKGPQHF. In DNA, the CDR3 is TGTGCCAGCAGTTTAAAAGGACCCCAGCATTTT.

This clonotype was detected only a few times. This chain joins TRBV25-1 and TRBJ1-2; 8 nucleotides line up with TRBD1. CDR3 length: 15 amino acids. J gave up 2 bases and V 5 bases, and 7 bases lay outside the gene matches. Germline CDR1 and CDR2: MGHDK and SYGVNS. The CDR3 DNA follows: TGTGCCAGCAGTACGCAGGGGGCTTCAAACTATGGCTACACCTTC. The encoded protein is CASSTQGASNYGYTF.

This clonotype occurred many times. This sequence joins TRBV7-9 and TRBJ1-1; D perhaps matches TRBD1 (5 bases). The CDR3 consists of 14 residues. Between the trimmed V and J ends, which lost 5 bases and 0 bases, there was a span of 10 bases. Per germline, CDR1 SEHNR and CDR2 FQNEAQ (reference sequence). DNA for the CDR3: TGTGCCAGCAGCCCGACAGAGATGAACACTGAAGCTTTCTTT. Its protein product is CASSPTEMNTEAFF.

The CDR3 region is CASSLLGGGAQETQYF. CDR3 nucleotide sequence: TGTGCCAGCAGCTTACTGGGCGGGGGGGCTCAGGAGACCCAGTACTTC. The chain is built from TRBV7-2 and TRBJ2-5; 9 bases are shared with TRBD2. The CDR3 sequence is 16 residues long. Germline CDR1 SGHTA, CDR2 FQGNSA. The ends lost 2 bases at V and 5 bases at J; junction bases unmatched: 9. Variable domain in full (rest from reference TRBV7-2 and TRBJ2-5): GAGVSQSPSNKVTEKGKDVELRCDPISGHTALYWYRQSLGQGLEFLIYFQGNSAPDKSGLPSDRFSAERTGGSVSTLTIQRTQQEDSAVYLCASSLLGGGAQETQYFGPGTRLLVL.

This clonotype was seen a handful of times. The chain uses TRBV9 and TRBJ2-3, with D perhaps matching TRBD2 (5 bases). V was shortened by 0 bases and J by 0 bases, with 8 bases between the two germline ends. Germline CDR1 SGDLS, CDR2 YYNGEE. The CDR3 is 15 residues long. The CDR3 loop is CASSVASTSTDTQYF. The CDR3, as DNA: TGTGCCAGCAGCGTAGCTAGCACTAGCACAGATACGCAGTATTTT.

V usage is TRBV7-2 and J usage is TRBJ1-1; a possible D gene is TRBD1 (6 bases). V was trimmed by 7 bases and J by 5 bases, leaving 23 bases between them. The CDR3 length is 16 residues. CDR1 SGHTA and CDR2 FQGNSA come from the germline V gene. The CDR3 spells CASITVVGGRRTEAFF. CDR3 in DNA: TGTGCCAGCATCACCGTCGTGGGGGGGCGAAGGACTGAAGCTTTCTTT.

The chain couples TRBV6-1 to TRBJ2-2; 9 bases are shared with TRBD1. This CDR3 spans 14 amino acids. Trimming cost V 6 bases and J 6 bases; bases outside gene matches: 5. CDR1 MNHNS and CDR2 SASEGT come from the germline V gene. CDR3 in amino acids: CASRGDRAAGELFF. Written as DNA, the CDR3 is TGTGCCAGCAGGGGGGACAGGGCTGCCGGGGAGCTGTTTTTT.

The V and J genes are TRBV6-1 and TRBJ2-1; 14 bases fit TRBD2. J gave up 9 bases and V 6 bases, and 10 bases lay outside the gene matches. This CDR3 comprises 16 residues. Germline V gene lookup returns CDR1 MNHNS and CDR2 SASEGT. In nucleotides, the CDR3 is TGTGCCAGCAGCCAACAGACTAGCGGGGGGGCCGGTGAGCAGTTCTTC. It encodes CASSQQTSGGAGEQFF.

CDR3 sequence (DNA): TGCAGCGTTGAAGGGAGGGGTACCTACAATGAGCAGTTCTTC. It specifies CSVEGRGTYNEQFF. V usage is TRBV29-1 and J usage is TRBJ2-1; D is possibly TRBD2 (6 bases). V was cut by 1 base and J by 2 bases, with 9 bases left in between. This CDR3 is 14 amino acids long. The germline V gene encodes CDR1 SQVTM and CDR2 ANQGSEA.

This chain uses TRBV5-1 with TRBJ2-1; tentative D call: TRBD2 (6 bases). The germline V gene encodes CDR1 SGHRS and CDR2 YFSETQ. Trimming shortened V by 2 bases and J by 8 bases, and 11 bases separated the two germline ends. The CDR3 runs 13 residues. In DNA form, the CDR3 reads TGCGCCAGCAGCTTAACTCCGGGGGATGAGCAGTTCTTC. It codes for CASSLTPGDEQFF.

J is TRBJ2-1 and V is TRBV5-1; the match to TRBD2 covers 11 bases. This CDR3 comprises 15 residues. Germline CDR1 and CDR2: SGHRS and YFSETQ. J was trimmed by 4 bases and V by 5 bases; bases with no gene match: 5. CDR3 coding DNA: TGCGCCAGCAGGCCTAGCGGGGGGACTTACAATGAGCAGTTCTTC. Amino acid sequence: CASRPSGGTYNEQFF.

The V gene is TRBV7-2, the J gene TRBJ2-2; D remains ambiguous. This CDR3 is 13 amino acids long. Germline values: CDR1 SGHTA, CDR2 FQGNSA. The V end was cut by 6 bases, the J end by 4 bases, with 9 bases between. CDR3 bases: TGTGCCAGCAGTCAACTCGGCACCGGGGAGCTGTTTTTT. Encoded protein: CASSQLGTGELFF.

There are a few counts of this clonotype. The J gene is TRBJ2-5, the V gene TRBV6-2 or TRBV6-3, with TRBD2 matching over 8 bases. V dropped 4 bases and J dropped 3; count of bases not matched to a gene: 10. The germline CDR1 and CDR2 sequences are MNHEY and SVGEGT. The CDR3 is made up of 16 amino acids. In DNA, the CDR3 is TGTGCCAGCAGTTCGGTTACCGGGGGGGCCGAAGAGACCCAGTACTTC. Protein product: CASSSVTGGAEETQYF.

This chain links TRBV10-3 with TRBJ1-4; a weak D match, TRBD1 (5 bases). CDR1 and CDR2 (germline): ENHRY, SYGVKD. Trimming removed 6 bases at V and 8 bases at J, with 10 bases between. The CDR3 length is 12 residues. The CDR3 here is CAIRGNREKLFF. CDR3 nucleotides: TGTGCCATCAGGGGGAACAGGGAAAAACTGTTTTTT.

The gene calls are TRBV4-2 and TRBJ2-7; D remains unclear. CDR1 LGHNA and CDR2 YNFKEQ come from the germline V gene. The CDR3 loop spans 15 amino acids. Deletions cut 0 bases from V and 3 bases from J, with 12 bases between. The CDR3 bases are TGTGCCAGCAGCCAAGAGTATACTAACTACTACGAGCAGTACTTC. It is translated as CASSQEYTNYYEQYF.

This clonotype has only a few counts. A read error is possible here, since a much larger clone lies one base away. CDR3 amino acids: CASSYLGSTEAFF. The CDR3, as DNA: TGTGCCAGCAGTTACCTGGGGAGCACTGAAGCTTTCTTT. The chain recombines TRBV6-5 with TRBJ1-1; D call uncertain. Between the trimmed V and J ends, which lost 2 bases and 4 bases, there was a span of 8 bases. The CDR3 sequence is 13 residues long. The germline V gene encodes CDR1 MNHEY and CDR2 SVGAGI.

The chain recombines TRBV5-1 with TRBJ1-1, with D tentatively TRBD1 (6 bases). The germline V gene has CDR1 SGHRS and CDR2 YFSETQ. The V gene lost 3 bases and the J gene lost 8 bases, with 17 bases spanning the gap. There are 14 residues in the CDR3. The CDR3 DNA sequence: TGCGCCAGCAGCTCCCGGGGAGGGGGAAAGGAAGCTTTCTTT. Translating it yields CASSSRGGGKEAFF.

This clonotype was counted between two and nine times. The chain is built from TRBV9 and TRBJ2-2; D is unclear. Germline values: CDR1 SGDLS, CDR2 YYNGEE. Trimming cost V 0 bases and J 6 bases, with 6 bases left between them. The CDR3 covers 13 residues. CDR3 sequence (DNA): TGTGCCAGCAGCGTAGCTGTAGCCGGGGAGCTGTTTTTT. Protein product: CASSVAVAGELFF.

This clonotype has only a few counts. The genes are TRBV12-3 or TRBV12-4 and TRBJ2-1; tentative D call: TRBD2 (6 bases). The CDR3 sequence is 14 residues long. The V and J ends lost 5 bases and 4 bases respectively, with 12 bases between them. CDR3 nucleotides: TGTGCCAGCAGTCGGAGGGCGGTGTACAATGAGCAGTTCTTC. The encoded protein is CASSRRAVYNEQFF.

CDR3 protein: CSADLRGQGVLAFF. The CDR3 DNA sequence: TGCAGTGCGGACCTCCGGGGACAGGGTGTTTTAGCTTTCTTT. This rearrangement joins TRBV20-1 to TRBJ1-1, with TRBD1 matching over 9 bases. The CDR3 is 14 residues long. The V and J ends lost 6 bases and 10 bases, in that order; junction bases with no gene match: 15. Germline values: CDR1 DFQATT, CDR2 SNEGSKA (reference sequence).

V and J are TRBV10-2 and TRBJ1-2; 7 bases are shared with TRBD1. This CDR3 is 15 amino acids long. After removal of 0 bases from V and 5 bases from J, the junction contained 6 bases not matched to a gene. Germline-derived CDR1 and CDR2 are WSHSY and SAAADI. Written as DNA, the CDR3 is TGCGCCAGCAGTGAGTCGTCGGGACAGTTTTATGGCTACACCTTC. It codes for CASSESSGQFYGYTF.